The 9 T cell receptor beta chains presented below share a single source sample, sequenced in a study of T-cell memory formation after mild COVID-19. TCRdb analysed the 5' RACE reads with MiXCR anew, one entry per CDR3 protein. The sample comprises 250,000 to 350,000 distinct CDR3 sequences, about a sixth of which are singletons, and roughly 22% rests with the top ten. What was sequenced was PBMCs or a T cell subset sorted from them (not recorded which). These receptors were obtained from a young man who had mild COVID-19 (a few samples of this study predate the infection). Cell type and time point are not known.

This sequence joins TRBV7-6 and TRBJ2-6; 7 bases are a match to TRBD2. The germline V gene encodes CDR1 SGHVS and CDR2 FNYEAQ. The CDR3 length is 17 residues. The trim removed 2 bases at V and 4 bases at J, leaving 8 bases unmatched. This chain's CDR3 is CASSLMISGTGANVLTF. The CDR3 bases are TGTGCCAGCAGCTTAATGATCAGCGGGACCGGGGCCAACGTCCTGACTTTC.

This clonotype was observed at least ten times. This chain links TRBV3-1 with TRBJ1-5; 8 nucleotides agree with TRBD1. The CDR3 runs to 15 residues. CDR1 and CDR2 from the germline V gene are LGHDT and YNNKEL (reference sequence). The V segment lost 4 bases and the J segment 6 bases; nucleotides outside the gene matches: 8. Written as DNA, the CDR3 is TGTGCCAGCAGCCCAGGACAGGGTCATCGTCAGCCCCAGCATTTT. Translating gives CASSPGQGHRQPQHF.

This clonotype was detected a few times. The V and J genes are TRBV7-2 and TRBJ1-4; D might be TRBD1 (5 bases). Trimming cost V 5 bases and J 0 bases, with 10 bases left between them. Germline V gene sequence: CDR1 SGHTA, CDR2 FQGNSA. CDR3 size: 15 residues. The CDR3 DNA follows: TGTGCCAGCAGCCTCGGACAATCAACTAATGAAAAACTGTTTTTT. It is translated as CASSLGQSTNEKLFF.

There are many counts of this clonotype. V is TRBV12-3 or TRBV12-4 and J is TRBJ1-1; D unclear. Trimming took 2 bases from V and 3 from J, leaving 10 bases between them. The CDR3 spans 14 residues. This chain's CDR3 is CASSLSQADTEAFF. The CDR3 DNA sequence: TGTGCCAGCAGTTTATCGCAAGCAGACACTGAAGCTTTCTTT.

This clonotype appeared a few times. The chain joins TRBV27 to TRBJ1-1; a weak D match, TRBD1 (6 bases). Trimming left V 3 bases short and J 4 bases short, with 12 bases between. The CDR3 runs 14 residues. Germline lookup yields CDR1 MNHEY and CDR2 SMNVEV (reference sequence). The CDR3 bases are TGTGCCAGCAGTTTCGGGGGCCGCCTCACTGAAGCTTTCTTT. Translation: CASSFGGRLTEAFF.

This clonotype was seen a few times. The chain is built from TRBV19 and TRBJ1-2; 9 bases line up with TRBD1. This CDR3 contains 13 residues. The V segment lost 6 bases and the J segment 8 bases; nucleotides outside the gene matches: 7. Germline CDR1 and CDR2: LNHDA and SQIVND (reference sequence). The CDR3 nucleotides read TGTGCCAGTAGCCCGGGACAGGGAAGCGGCTACACCTTC. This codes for CASSPGQGSGYTF.

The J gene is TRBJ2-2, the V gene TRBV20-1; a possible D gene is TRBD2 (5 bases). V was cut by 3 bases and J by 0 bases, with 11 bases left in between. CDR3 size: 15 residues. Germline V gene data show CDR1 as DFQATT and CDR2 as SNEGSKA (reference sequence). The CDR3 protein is CSARPPGSNTGELFF. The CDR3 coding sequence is TGCAGTGCTAGGCCGCCGGGGTCGAACACCGGGGAGCTGTTTTTT.

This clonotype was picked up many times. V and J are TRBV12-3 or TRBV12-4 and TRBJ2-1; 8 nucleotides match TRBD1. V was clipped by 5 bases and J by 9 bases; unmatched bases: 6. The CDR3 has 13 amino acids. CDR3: CASSQTDRGEQFF. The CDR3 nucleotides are TGTGCCAGCAGTCAAACAGACAGGGGTGAGCAGTTCTTC.

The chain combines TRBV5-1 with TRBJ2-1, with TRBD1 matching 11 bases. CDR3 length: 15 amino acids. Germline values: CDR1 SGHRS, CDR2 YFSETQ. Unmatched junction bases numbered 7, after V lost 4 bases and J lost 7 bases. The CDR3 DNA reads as TGCGCCAGCAGCAACTCCGGGACAGGGGGAAATGAGCAGTTCTTC. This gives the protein CASSNSGTGGNEQFF.